This passage covers 20 T cell receptor beta chains from one sample sequenced in a study of somatic mutations in cytotoxic T cells in rheumatoid arthritis. Data came from immunoSEQ multiplex PCR; TCRdb stores just in-frame clones and leaves some out. The table records approximately 15,000 clones, less than 85% of them present only once. The sequencing input was CD8+ T cells sorted from blood. Source of these receptors: an adult with rheumatoid arthritis.

The rearrangement joins TRBV6-1 to TRBJ2-5; D is unclear. Germline CDR1 reads MNHNS; CDR2 reads SASEGT. This CDR3 is built from 14 residues. The V gene lost 6 bases and the J gene lost 0 bases, with 11 bases spanning the gap. The CDR3 DNA follows: TGTGCCAGCAGCCATATGGGCCACCAAGAGACCCAGTACTTC. It yields the protein CASSHMGHQETQYF.

This clone was detected a few times. The genes are TRBV5-1 and TRBJ2-7; 7 nucleotides match TRBD1. Germline V gives CDR1 SGHRS, CDR2 YFSETQ. J gave up 1 base and V 4 bases, and 11 bases lay outside the gene matches. The length of the CDR3 is 16 residues. CDR3 residues: CASSKGSGQPSYEQYF. For the CDR3, the DNA is TGCGCCAGCAGCAAAGGGTCGGGACAGCCGTCCTACGAGCAGTACTTC. Full variable domain (rest looked up from reference TRBV5-1 and TRBJ2-7): KAGVTQTPRYLIKTRGQQVTLSCSPISGHRSVSWYQQTPGQGLQFLFEYFSETQRNKGNFPGRFSGRQFSNSRSEMNVSTLELGDSALYLCASSKGSGQPSYEQYFGPGTRLTVT.

V and J are TRBV5-8 and TRBJ2-7; D is perhaps TRBD2 (6 bases). V lost 4 bases to trimming and J lost 4 bases, with 15 bases between them. Germline V CDR1 and CDR2: SGHTS, YDEGEE. The CDR3 extends over 14 amino acids. The CDR3 region has the DNA TGTGCCAGCAGCGGTCCCGGGACTGGTTACGAGCAGTACTTC. As protein: CASSGPGTGYEQYF.

The chain employs TRBV14 and TRBJ2-7, with D unresolved. Germline V gene data show CDR1 as SGHDN and CDR2 as FVKESK. There are 13 residues in the CDR3. With 3 bases removed from V and 3 bases from J, the gap between germline ends came to 9 bases. DNA for the CDR3: TGTGCCAGCAGCCAGACTCAGGACTACGAGCAGTACTTC. This encodes CASSQTQDYEQYF.

The rearrangement links TRBV5-1 to TRBJ2-1; 8 bases line up with TRBD1. Germline loops: CDR1 SGHRS, CDR2 YFSETQ. Trimming removed 4 bases from V and 7 bases from J; junction bases left unmatched: 7. The CDR3 totals 14 residues. As DNA, the CDR3 is TGCGCCAGCAGCCAAACAGGGGGTTGGAATGAGCAGTTCTTC. This encodes CASSQTGGWNEQFF.

The genes are TRBV15 and TRBJ1-1; 8 bases match TRBD1. V was pared by 8 bases and J by 4 bases, with 3 bases of the junction left unmatched. The CDR3 is made up of 12 amino acids. Germline V gene lookup returns CDR1 LNHNV and CDR2 YYDKDF (reference sequence). CDR3 in amino acids: CATSTGGTEAFF. The CDR3 DNA follows: TGTGCCACCTCAACAGGGGGCACTGAAGCTTTCTTT.

The chain employs TRBV13 and TRBJ2-7; D could derive from TRBD1 or TRBD2 (5 bases each). Germline-derived CDR1 and CDR2 are PRHDT and FYEKMQ (reference sequence). Trimming took off 4 bases at V and 6 bases at J, with 19 bases between the two ends. This CDR3 is 15 amino acids long. In nucleotides, the CDR3 is TGTGCCAGCAGCTCCCAAAGGGACGTCCTGATCGAGCAGTACTTC. Translated, it gives CASSSQRDVLIEQYF.

V gene TRBV6-5 combines with J gene TRBJ2-2; D is uncertain. V lost 0 bases and J lost 3, with 5 bases in between. CDR1 is MNHEY and CDR2 is SVGAGI in the germline V gene. This CDR3 region has 14 residues. Written as DNA, the CDR3 is TGTGCCAGCAGTTACTCAGGGTACACCGGGGAGCTGTTTTTT. Amino acid sequence: CASSYSGYTGELFF.

This clone was detected a few times. This chain joins TRBV13 and TRBJ2-1; 8 bases are shared with TRBD1. The V and J ends lost 4 bases and 9 bases, in that order; junction bases with no gene match: 8. The CDR3 has 14 amino acids. Germline V lookup: CDR1 PRHDT, CDR2 FYEKMQ (reference sequence). This CDR3 reads CASSSGQGWAEQFF. The CDR3, as DNA: TGTGCCAGCAGCTCCGGACAGGGATGGGCTGAGCAGTTCTTC.

V gene TRBV6-5 combines with J gene TRBJ1-1, with D perhaps matching TRBD1 (5 bases). CDR1 and CDR2 from the germline V gene are MNHEY and SVGAGI. Trimming removed 0 bases from V and 9 bases from J, with 11 bases in between. The CDR3 covers 13 residues. The CDR3 nucleotides are TGTGCCAGCAGTTACTCGAGCGGGGGGAAAGCTTTCTTT. As protein: CASSYSSGGKAFF.

This chain uses TRBV5-1 with TRBJ2-2; no definite D call. V was cut by 2 bases and J by 4 bases, with 6 bases left in between. In germline, CDR1 is SGHRS, CDR2 YFSETQ. CDR3 length equals 13 residues. The chain's CDR3 is CASSFESTGELFF. The CDR3 coding sequence is TGCGCCAGCAGCTTCGAGAGCACCGGGGAGCTGTTTTTT.

This chain connects TRBV10-1 to TRBJ2-7, with 9 bases that match TRBD1. The J segment lost 4 bases and the V segment lost 6 bases, leaving 10 bases of the junction unmatched. This CDR3 region has 15 residues. Germline CDR1 and CDR2: WNHNN and SYGVQD (reference sequence). CDR3 in DNA: TGCGCCAGCAGCCCGGGGGGACAGGGTTATTACGAGCAGTACTTC. This translates into CASSPGGQGYYEQYF.

V is TRBV5-4 and J is TRBJ2-2; 8 nucleotides match TRBD2. V shed 1 base, J shed 5 bases, and the junction held 7 bases outside the gene matches. The CDR3 runs to 16 residues. CDR1 SGHNT and CDR2 YYREEE come from the germline V gene (reference sequence). CDR3 in DNA: TGTGCCAGCAGCTTGAGACGGGGGGGCCCGACCGGGGAGCTGTTTTTT. It encodes CASSLRRGGPTGELFF.

The CDR3 protein is CASGAGHPYEQYF. CDR3 sequence (DNA): TGTGCCAGCGGGGCGGGACACCCCTACGAGCAGTACTTC. The chain combines TRBV6-5 with TRBJ2-7; perhaps D is TRBD1 or TRBD2 (6 bases each). This CDR3 spans 13 amino acids. The germline CDR1 and CDR2 sequences are MNHEY and SVGAGI. The V and J ends lost 8 bases and 2 bases respectively, with 13 bases between them.

A few counts support this clone. The CDR3 DNA follows: TGCGCCAGCAGCTCCGGGACCTTAAGTGAAAAACTGTTTTTT. Translating gives CASSSGTLSEKLFF. The rearrangement uses TRBV4-1 and TRBJ1-4; the D gene is possibly TRBD1 (5 bases). Germline CDR1 reads MGHRA; CDR2 reads YSYEKL. V was pared by 5 bases and J by 7 bases, with 14 bases between. The CDR3 has 14 amino acids.

The CDR3 DNA reads as TGCGCCAGCAGCCAAGGAACACGGAATGAGCAGTTCTTC. Translated, it gives CASSQGTRNEQFF. V usage is TRBV4-1 and J usage is TRBJ2-1; no clear D. Trimming removed 1 base from V and 7 bases from J, with 8 bases in between. The germline V gene has CDR1 MGHRA and CDR2 YSYEKL. CDR3 size: 13 residues.

The chain employs TRBV4-1 and TRBJ2-1, with D possibly TRBD1 on 6 matching bases. The CDR3 is 18 residues long. The germline V and J ends were trimmed by 0 bases and 0 bases, with 15 bases remaining between them. Germline V gene lookup returns CDR1 MGHRA and CDR2 YSYEKL. DNA for the CDR3: TGCGCCAGCAGCCAAGATCCCGGGACACCTAGCTCCTACAATGAGCAGTTCTTC. Amino acids: CASSQDPGTPSSYNEQFF.

The chain has TRBV11-2 and TRBJ1-1, with a weak D call TRBD1 (5 bases). CDR1 is SGHAT and CDR2 is FQNNGV in the germline V gene. V was cut by 1 base and J by 10 bases, with 10 bases left in between. There are 12 residues in the CDR3. The CDR3 nucleotides are TGTGCCAGCAGCTTAGGAGGGGCCGGAGCTTTCTTT. This encodes CASSLGGAGAFF.

This rearrangement joins TRBV5-8 to TRBJ2-7; either TRBD1 or TRBD2 may fit D (5 bases each). The CDR3 has 16 residues. Germline-derived CDR1 and CDR2 are SGHTS and YDEGEE. Trimming took off 3 bases at V and 2 bases at J, with 18 bases between the two ends. The CDR3 is CASSSEGLLGAYEQYF. The CDR3 DNA reads as TGTGCCAGCAGCTCTGAGGGGCTACTAGGGGCCTACGAGCAGTACTTC.

The chain couples TRBV11-2 to TRBJ2-1; the match to TRBD2 covers 8 bases. The CDR3 is 14 amino acids. Germline assignment: CDR1 SGHAT and CDR2 FQNNGV. V was pared by 3 bases and J by 7 bases, with 5 bases of the junction left unmatched. The CDR3: CASSFGGALNEQFF. CDR3 DNA sequence: TGTGCCAGCAGCTTCGGGGGGGCCTTGAATGAGCAGTTCTTC.